The 9 T cell receptor beta chains listed next were all sequenced from one sample in a study of tumor-infiltrating lymphocytes in primary liver carcinoma (dated by TCRdb to 2016 to 2017). TRIzol reagent was used to extract blood RNA from unsorted whole blood, while the DNeasy Blood & Tissue kit provided the germline DNA. Sequencing relied on an Illumina HiSeq 2500. Starting from approximately 500 ng total RNA, TCRbeta-specific cDNA was produced by reverse transcription with a constant-region primer and ProtoScript II reverse transcriptase. TCRbeta libraries were built with three nested multiplex PCR rounds, a slightly modified ARM-PCR procedure. Multiplex TRBV1-TRBV30 forward primers and a Cbeta reverse primer were used in the first two PCR rounds, each of which was run for 9 to 11 cycles. TCRdb applied fastp at Q25 and MiXCR to the public reads, then kept only in-frame beta chains. When rows share a CDR3 protein, they turn into one entry using the most common DNA and genes. Present in this sample are hundreds of thousands of distinct CDR3 sequences, approximately 60% of which were seen just once. The biggest ten clones account for approximately 9.4% of the sample.

The source material was peripheral blood. The receptors derive from a man aged 35-49 years with primary liver carcinoma and hepatitis B virus infection.

The chain carries TRBV12-3 or TRBV12-4 and TRBJ1-6; TRBD1 might be the D (5 bases). The V end lost 4 bases, the J end lost 4 bases, and 11 bases lay between the germline ends. The CDR3 has 15 residues. The CDR3 region is CASSSEQAYNSPLHF. The CDR3 nucleotides are TGTGCCAGCAGTTCCGAACAGGCATATAATTCACCCCTCCACTTT.

This clonotype was observed once. This may be a read error: a much more frequent sequence differs by one nucleotide. The chain has TRBV14 and TRBJ2-7, with D perhaps TRBD1 or TRBD2 (5 bases each). The V end was cut by 0 bases, the J end by 5 bases, with 17 bases between. Germline values: CDR1 SGHDN, CDR2 FVKESK. This CDR3 has 16 amino acids. CDR3 bases: TGTGCCAGCAGCCAAGACTTGAGGGGAAGTAAGAACGAGCAGTACTTC. This encodes CASSQDLRGSKNEQYF.

The chain employs TRBV2 and TRBJ1-4; 8 nucleotides match TRBD1. Trimming took 7 bases from V and 6 from J; bases not matched to a gene: 7. CDR3 length: 14 residues. Germline assignment: CDR1 SNHLY and CDR2 FYNNEI. The CDR3 sequence: CASTKQGGDEKLFF. The CDR3 coding sequence is TGTGCCAGCACCAAACAGGGGGGAGATGAAAAACTGTTTTTT.

Points on this clonotype: One end of the junction fails to match germline, which may point to a read error. This chain links TRBV28 with TRBJ2-2; tentative D call: TRBD2 (6 bases). In germline, CDR1 is MDHEN, CDR2 SYDVKM. The CDR3 sequence is 12 residues long. The DNA for the CDR3 is TGTGCCAGCAGGAGGGGCACCGGGGGGCTGTTTTTT. This gives the protein CASRRGTGGLFF.

The chain uses TRBV7-9 and TRBJ1-2; D is ambiguous. The V gene lost 2 bases and the J gene lost 6 bases, with 13 bases spanning the gap. This CDR3 spans 14 amino acids. Germline V gene lookup returns CDR1 SEHNR and CDR2 FQNEAQ (reference sequence). The CDR3 here is CASSLIDDTNGYTF. CDR3 DNA sequence: TGTGCCAGCAGCTTAATTGACGACACGAATGGCTACACCTTC.

This clonotype was counted a single time. The J gene is TRBJ1-5, the V gene TRBV30; 7 nucleotides align to TRBD1. Germline-derived CDR1 and CDR2 are GTSNPN and SVGIG (reference sequence). CDR3 length: 14 amino acids. With 6 bases clipped from V and 1 base from J, the junction kept 6 bases outside the gene matches. In DNA, the CDR3 is TGTGCCTGTAGTCAGGGGGTGAGCAATCAGCCCCAGCATTTT. Translation: CACSQGVSNQPQHF.

This clonotype appeared a few times. Since no conserved phenylalanine or tryptophan closes the CDR3, a read error is the likely cause. The chain couples TRBV6-1 to TRBJ2-3; no clear D gene. Germline V gene lookup returns CDR1 MNHNS and CDR2 SASEGT. The length of the CDR3 is 13 residues. The V gene lost 2 bases and the J gene lost 4 bases, with 7 bases spanning the gap. The chain's CDR3 is CASSESQADTQYL. The CDR3 DNA follows: TGTGCCAGCAGTGAAAGTCAGGCAGATACGCAGTATTTG.

This clonotype has a count of ten or more. The chain combines TRBV4-3 with TRBJ1-4; no reliable D call. The CDR3 sequence is 15 residues long. Per the germline V gene, CDR1 is LGHNA and CDR2 is YSLEER. The V end was cut by 0 bases, the J end by 4 bases, with 9 bases between. Here the CDR3 reads CASSQDGGVNEKLFF. For the CDR3, the DNA is TGCGCCAGCAGCCAAGATGGTGGGGTTAATGAAAAACTGTTTTTT.

J is TRBJ2-1 and V is TRBV6-1, with D perhaps matching TRBD2 (7 bases). The CDR3 contains 18 residues. V dropped 5 bases and J dropped 0 bases, with 20 bases sitting between them. CDR1 and CDR2 (germline): MNHNS, SASEGT. This CDR3 is CASSSDGGGGTSYNEQFF. CDR3 sequence (DNA): TGTGCCAGCAGTAGTGATGGAGGGGGGGGGACCTCCTACAATGAGCAGTTCTTC.